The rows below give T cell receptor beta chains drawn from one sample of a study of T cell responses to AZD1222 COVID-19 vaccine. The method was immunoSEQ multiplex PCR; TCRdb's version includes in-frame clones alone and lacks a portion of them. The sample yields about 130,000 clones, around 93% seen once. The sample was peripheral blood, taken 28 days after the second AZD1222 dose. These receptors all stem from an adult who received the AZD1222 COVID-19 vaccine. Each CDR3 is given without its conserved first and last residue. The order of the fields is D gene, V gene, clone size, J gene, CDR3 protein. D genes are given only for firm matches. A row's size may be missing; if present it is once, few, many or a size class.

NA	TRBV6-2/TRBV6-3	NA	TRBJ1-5	ASSLWSNQPQH
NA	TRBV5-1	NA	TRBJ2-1	ASSLDIAAYNEQF
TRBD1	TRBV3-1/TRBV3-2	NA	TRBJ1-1	ASSQDRWTGGLNTEAF
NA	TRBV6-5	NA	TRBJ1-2	ASSYSQVGRADGYT
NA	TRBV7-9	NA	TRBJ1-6	ASSAVRTAENSPLH
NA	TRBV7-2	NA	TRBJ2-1	ASSAPSTAEQF
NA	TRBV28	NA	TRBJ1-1	ASTGFPTEAF
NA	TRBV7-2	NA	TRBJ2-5	ASSSSQVTETQY
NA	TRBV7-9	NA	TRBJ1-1	ASSFGSPMNTEAF
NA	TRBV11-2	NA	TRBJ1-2	ASSFRGYGNYGYT
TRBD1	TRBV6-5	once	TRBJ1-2	ASIGTGGDYGYT
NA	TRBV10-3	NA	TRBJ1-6	AMREDFNSPLH
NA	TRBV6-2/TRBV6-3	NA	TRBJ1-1	ASSPQGTGGLNTEAF
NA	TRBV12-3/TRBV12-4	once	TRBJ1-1	ASSLPKNTEAF
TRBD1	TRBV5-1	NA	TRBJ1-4	ASSLGSGQGPTNEKLF
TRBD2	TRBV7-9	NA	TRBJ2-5	ASSPRGGAPETQY